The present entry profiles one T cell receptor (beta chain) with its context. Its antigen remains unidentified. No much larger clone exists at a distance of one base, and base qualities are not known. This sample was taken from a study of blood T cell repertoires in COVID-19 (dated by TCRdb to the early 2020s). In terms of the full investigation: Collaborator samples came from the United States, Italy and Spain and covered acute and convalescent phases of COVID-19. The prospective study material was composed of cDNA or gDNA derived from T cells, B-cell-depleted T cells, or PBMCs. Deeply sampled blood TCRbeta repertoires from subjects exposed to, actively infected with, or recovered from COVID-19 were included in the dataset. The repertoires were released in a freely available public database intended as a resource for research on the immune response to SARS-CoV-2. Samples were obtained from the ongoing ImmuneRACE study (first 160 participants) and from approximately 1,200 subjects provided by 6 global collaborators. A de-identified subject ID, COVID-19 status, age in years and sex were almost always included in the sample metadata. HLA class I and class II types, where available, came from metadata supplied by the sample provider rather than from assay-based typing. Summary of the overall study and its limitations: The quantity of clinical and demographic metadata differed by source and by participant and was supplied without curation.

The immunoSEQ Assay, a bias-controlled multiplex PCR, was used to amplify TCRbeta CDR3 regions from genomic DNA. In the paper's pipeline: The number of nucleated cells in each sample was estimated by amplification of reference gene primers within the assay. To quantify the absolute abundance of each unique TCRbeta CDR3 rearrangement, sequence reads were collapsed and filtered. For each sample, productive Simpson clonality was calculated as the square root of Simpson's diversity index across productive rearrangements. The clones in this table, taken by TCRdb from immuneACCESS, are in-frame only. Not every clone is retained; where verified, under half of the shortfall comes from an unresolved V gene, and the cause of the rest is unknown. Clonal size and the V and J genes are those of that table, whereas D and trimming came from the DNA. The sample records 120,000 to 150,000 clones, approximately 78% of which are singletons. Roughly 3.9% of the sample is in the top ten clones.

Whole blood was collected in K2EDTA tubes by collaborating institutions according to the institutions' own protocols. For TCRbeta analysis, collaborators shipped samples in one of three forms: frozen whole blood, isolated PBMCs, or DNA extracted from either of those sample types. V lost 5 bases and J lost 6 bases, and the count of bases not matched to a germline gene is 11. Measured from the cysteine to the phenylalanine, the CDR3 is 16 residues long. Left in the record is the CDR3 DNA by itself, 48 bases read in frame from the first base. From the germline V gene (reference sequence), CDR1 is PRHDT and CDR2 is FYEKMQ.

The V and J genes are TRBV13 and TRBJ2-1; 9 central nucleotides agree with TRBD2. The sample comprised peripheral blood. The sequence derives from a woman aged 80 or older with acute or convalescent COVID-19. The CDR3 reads CASSQLAGRRGNEQFF. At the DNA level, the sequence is TGTGCCAGCAGCCAGCTAGCGGGGAGGAGGGGCAATGAGCAGTTCTTC. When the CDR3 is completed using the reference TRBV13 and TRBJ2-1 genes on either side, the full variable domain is AAGVIQSPRHLIKEKRETATLKCYPIPRHDTVYWYQQGPGQDPQFLISFYEKMQSDKGSIPDRFSAQQFSDYHSELNMSSLELGDSALYFCASSQLAGRRGNEQFFGPGTRLTVL.